This record looks at one T cell receptor beta chain sequence and its context. What it recognizes is unknown. Sequencing was performed with immunoSEQ multiplex PCR; in TCRdb, only in-frame clones are kept and a portion is missing. This sample has tens of thousands of clones; around 91% occur once, and the top ten carry 4% to 6%. The sample belongs to a study of T cell responses to AZD1222 COVID-19 vaccine. Study results and caveats: All repertoire sampling was performed exclusively after the peak T cell response. The study identified only five or six AZD1222 recipients as seropositive at baseline. Among vaccine-associated CD4 TCRs, coverage spanned spike, with dominance at 160-218 and 743-854.

There are 15 residues in the CDR3. The V gene lost 1 base and the J gene lost 0 bases, with 9 bases spanning the gap. Per the germline V gene, CDR1 is WSHSY and CDR2 is SAAADI. The specimen comprised peripheral blood, sampled on day 0 of MenACWY control vaccination. The source is an adult in good health. V gene TRBV10-2 combines with J gene TRBJ1-1; D is ambiguous. DNA for the CDR3: TGCGCCAGCAGTGAGTTGGTAGAAATGAACACTGAAGCTTTCTTT. It codes for CASSELVEMNTEAFF.